This T cell receptor beta chain came from a study of cytomegalovirus exposure and HLA in healthy donors. Comments on this clone: No antigen is known for it.

The V gene lost 4 bases and the J gene lost 6 bases, with 17 bases spanning the gap. Germline CDR1 reads SGHTS; CDR2 reads YDEGEE. This CDR3 spans 14 amino acids. PCR amplification relied on 60 Vbeta primers (plus 13 Jbeta primers). The protocol was immunoSEQ multiplex PCR, while the TCRdb copy is restricted to in-frame clones and leaves out a portion. Of 170,000 or so clones in the sample, 70% to 85% were seen once. Findings and caveats of the study: The study found most TCR sequences rare, yet found some public TCRs in many donors. Association of roughly 18,000 TCR beta sequences with HLA alleles was found at 0.05 false discovery rate in a later analysis. In a later analysis, HLA-associated beta chains showed higher expansion and lower generation probabilities than comparable chains. Earlier findings revealed that most TCR beta V segments proved productive either about 87% or about 30% of the time.

This chain uses TRBV5-8 with TRBJ2-7; D perhaps matches TRBD2 (7 bases). The clonotype originates from a man younger than 35 in good health and CMV-seronegative. The sequencing sample was made of PBMCs. The CDR3 loop reads CASSQQGGISEQYF. The CDR3 coding sequence is TGTGCCAGCAGCCAACAGGGAGGGATTAGCGAGCAGTACTTC.